A single sample gave rise to the 26 T cell receptor beta chains below, sequenced in a study of cytomegalovirus exposure and HLA in healthy donors. PCR amplification relied on 60 Vbeta primers (plus 13 Jbeta primers). The method was immunoSEQ multiplex PCR; TCRdb's version includes in-frame clones alone and lacks a portion of them. The sample consists of roughly 140,000 clones, about three fifths of them appearing once. Sequencing was performed on PBMCs. The origin of the receptors is a woman under 40 in good health and CMV-seropositive.

CDR3 region: CAWSQTVSYEQYF. The CDR3 DNA sequence: TGTGCCTGGAGTCAGACAGTATCCTACGAGCAGTACTTC. The chain has TRBV30 and TRBJ2-5; maybe TRBD1 (5 bases). With the DNA end fitting TRBJ2-7 better, the J assignment may be wrong. The CDR3 sequence is 13 residues long. Germline CDR1 is GTSNPN and CDR2 is SVGIG (reference sequence).

This clone has only a few counts. The chain uses TRBV7-9 and TRBJ1-5; 7 bases agree with TRBD1. With 4 bases clipped from V and 2 bases from J, the junction kept 2 bases outside the gene matches. CDR3 length: 14 amino acids. CDR1 is SEHNR and CDR2 is FQNEAQ in the germline V gene (reference sequence). The CDR3 nucleotides read TGTGCCAGCAGCTCAGGGACAGGCAATCAGCCCCAGCATTTT. Its translation: CASSSGTGNQPQHF.

This chain connects TRBV6-1 to TRBJ2-7; TRBD2 matches 8 bases. This CDR3 spans 14 amino acids. J lost 5 bases, V lost 7 bases, and 10 bases had no gene match. Germline CDR1 reads MNHNS; CDR2 reads SASEGT. CDR3: CASTESLGGDEQYF. CDR3 nucleotides: TGTGCCAGCACCGAAAGTCTCGGGGGGGACGAGCAGTACTTC.

A single count supports this clone. This rearrangement joins TRBV4-1 to TRBJ1-2; D is uncertain. V was trimmed by 2 bases and J by 0 bases, leaving 10 bases between them. CDR1 and CDR2 (germline): MGHRA, YSYEKL. The CDR3 is 15 residues long. The CDR3 DNA follows: TGCGCCAGCAGCCAAAGAGGTTCGGCTAACTATGGCTACACCTTC. It codes for CASSQRGSANYGYTF.

The chain couples TRBV4-2 to TRBJ1-2, with TRBD1 matching 9 bases. The germline CDR1 and CDR2 sequences are LGHNA and YNFKEQ. There are 16 residues in the CDR3. The trim removed 1 base at V and 0 bases at J, leaving 3 bases unmatched. The CDR3 spells CASSQGGTGTNYGYTF. CDR3 DNA: TGTGCCAGCAGCCAAGGAGGGACAGGGACTAACTATGGCTACACCTTC.

The rearrangement joins TRBV30 to TRBJ1-1; no clear D. CDR3 size: 14 residues. V lost 2 bases and J lost 4, with 14 bases in between. From germline, CDR1 is GTSNPN and CDR2 SVGIG (reference sequence). CDR3 amino acids: CAWSISRAGTEAFF. DNA for the CDR3: TGTGCCTGGAGTATCAGTAGGGCGGGCACTGAAGCTTTCTTT.

The genes are TRBV30 and TRBJ1-5; TRBD1 aligns across 7 bases. The CDR3 is made up of 12 amino acids. Per the germline V gene, CDR1 is GTSNPN and CDR2 is SVGIG (reference sequence). The V and J ends lost 7 bases and 1 base, in that order; junction bases with no gene match: 1. CDR3 DNA: TGTGCCTCAGGGGGGAGCAATCAGCCCCAGCATTTT. It encodes CASGGSNQPQHF.

This clone was counted a single time. The chain carries TRBV29-1 and TRBJ1-2; 7 nucleotides align to TRBD1. V was pared by 6 bases and J by 1 base, with 5 bases of the junction left unmatched. The CDR3 sequence is 13 residues long. CDR1 and CDR2 from the germline V gene are SQVTM and ANQGSEA. The CDR3 sequence: CSVGPGGNYGYTF. In DNA, the CDR3 is TGCAGCGTGGGGCCAGGGGGTAACTATGGCTACACCTTC.

The chain has TRBV6-4 and TRBJ2-3; TRBD2 matches at 10 bases. Germline CDR1 is MRHNA and CDR2 is SNTAGT. CDR3 length: 15 amino acids. V lost 5 bases and J lost 10; bases outside the gene matches: 12. The chain's CDR3 is CASSRIAGGPMSQYF. CDR3 DNA: TGTGCCAGCAGTCGTATAGCGGGGGGCCCAATGTCGCAGTATTTT.

The chain links TRBV14 to TRBJ1-4; TRBD1 agrees at 7 bases. The germline V gene encodes CDR1 SGHDN and CDR2 FVKESK. V shed 2 bases and J 14 bases; nucleotides not matched to a gene: 11. This CDR3 has 14 residues. The CDR3 coding sequence is TGTGCCAGCAGCCAAACCTACTTACAGGGGATCCTGTTTTTT. It is translated as CASSQTYLQGILFF.

This clone was counted between two and nine times. The chain carries TRBV2 and TRBJ2-1; 10 bases map to TRBD1. The J segment lost 2 bases and the V segment lost 5 bases, leaving 3 bases of the junction unmatched. This CDR3 region has 15 residues. The germline CDR1 and CDR2 sequences are SNHLY and FYNNEI. For the CDR3, the DNA is TGTGCCAGCAGTTGGACAGGGGGGGCCTACAATGAGCAGTTCTTC. The encoded protein is CASSWTGGAYNEQFF.

A few counts support this clone. The rearrangement uses TRBV5-4 and TRBJ2-3; D perhaps matches TRBD1 (5 bases). This CDR3 is built from 13 residues. Germline V lookup: CDR1 SGHNT, CDR2 YYREEE (reference sequence). V was clipped by 0 bases and J by 4 bases, with 6 bases between them. The CDR3 DNA follows: TGTGCCAGCAGCTTGGGACAGTCAGATACGCAGTATTTT. Translation: CASSLGQSDTQYF.

This clone was counted only a few times. This chain joins TRBV16 and TRBJ1-5; 9 positions match TRBD1. V dropped 5 bases and J dropped 1; count of bases not matched to a gene: 3. Germline CDR1 KGHSY, CDR2 FQNENV. This CDR3 contains 15 residues. The CDR3 nucleotides read TGTGCCAGCAGCTATACAGGGGGCAGCAATCAGCCCCAGCATTTT. Translation gives CASSYTGGSNQPQHF.

CDR3 protein: CASSPLGTSGRNNEQFF. The CDR3 nucleotides are TGTGCCAGCTCACCGCTCGGGACTAGCGGGAGAAACAATGAGCAGTTCTTC. The J gene is TRBJ2-1, the V gene TRBV18; 14 bases align to TRBD2. The CDR3 has 17 residues. Germline V lookup: CDR1 KGHSH, CDR2 LQKENI. V lost 3 bases, J lost 5 bases, and 6 bases stayed unmatched.

The chain carries TRBV9 and TRBJ2-1, with a tentative D call TRBD1 (6 bases). CDR1 is SGDLS and CDR2 is YYNGEE in the germline V gene. Trimming left V 3 bases short and J 1 base short, with 8 bases between. CDR3 length: 14 amino acids. CDR3 nucleotide sequence: TGTGCCAGCAGCGGAGGACAGTCCTACAATGAGCAGTTCTTC. It codes for CASSGGQSYNEQFF.

J is TRBJ2-1 and V is TRBV27; 8 bases fit TRBD2. Germline values: CDR1 MNHEY, CDR2 SMNVEV (reference sequence). V shed 3 bases and J 10 bases; nucleotides not matched to a gene: 2. This CDR3 comprises 12 residues. The CDR3 bases are TGTGCCAGCAGTTTCTTAGCGGGGGAGCAGTTCTTC. Its protein is CASSFLAGEQFF.

The J gene is TRBJ2-1, the V gene TRBV5-1, with D hard to call. This CDR3 region has 15 residues. Per the germline V gene, CDR1 is SGHRS and CDR2 is YFSETQ. V was shortened by 0 bases and J by 0 bases, with 7 bases between the two germline ends. Here the CDR3 reads CASSLGDFSYNEQFF. In nucleotides, the CDR3 is TGCGCCAGCAGCTTGGGAGACTTCTCCTACAATGAGCAGTTCTTC. The full variable domain, completed using reference TRBV5-1 and TRBJ2-1, is KAGVTQTPRYLIKTRGQQVTLSCSPISGHRSVSWYQQTPGQGLQFLFEYFSETQRNKGNFPGRFSGRQFSNSRSEMNVSTLELGDSALYLCASSLGDFSYNEQFFGPGTRLTVL.

Regarding this clone: One end of the junction fails to match germline, which may point to a read error. Other nucleotide sequences from this sample produce the same CDR3. This chain uses TRBV13 with TRBJ1-2, with 10 bases matching TRBD1. The CDR3 contains 16 residues. The germline gives CDR1 PRHDT, CDR2 FYEKMQ (reference sequence). Written as DNA, the CDR3 is TGTGCTAGCAGCTTCGTTCCGGGACAGGGGATTGAAGGCTACACCTTC. It is translated as CASSFVPGQGIEGYTF. Supplemented by reference TRBV13 and TRBJ1-2, the full variable domain reads AAGVIQSPRHLIKEKRETATLKCYPIPRHDTVYWYQQGPGQDPQFLISFYEKMQSDKGSIPDRFSAQQFSDYHSELNMSSLELGDSALYFCASSFVPGQGIEGYTFGSGTRLTVV.

The J gene is TRBJ1-2, the V gene TRBV2, with unresolved D. Trimming removed 7 bases from V and 3 bases from J, with 15 bases in between. CDR3 size: 14 residues. Germline CDR1 SNHLY, CDR2 FYNNEI. In DNA, the CDR3 is TGTGCCAGCACCTCCACACCGCCTTACTATGGCTACACCTTC. Residues: CASTSTPPYYGYTF.

This clone was picked up a small number of times. The chain couples TRBV6-5 to TRBJ1-4; D is unresolved. CDR3 size: 12 residues. Per the germline V gene, CDR1 is MNHEY and CDR2 is SVGAGI. Trimming pared 8 bases from V and 7 bases from J, leaving 11 bases between. The CDR3 sequence: CASSQVTEKLFF. CDR3 nucleotides: TGTGCCAGCTCGCAGGTCACTGAAAAACTGTTTTTT.

The chain combines TRBV11-2 with TRBJ1-2, with a possible D match to TRBD1 (6 bases). Germline V lookup: CDR1 SGHAT, CDR2 FQNNGV. With 1 base removed from V and 4 bases from J, the gap between germline ends came to 13 bases. The CDR3 loop spans 15 amino acids. DNA of the CDR3: TGTGCCAGCAGCTTAGTCGTAGGGGGTCTCTATGGCTACACCTTC. This encodes CASSLVVGGLYGYTF.

In nucleotides, the CDR3 is TGTGCCAGCAGTCCAGCGACAGGGGGCTACAATGAGCAGTTCTTC. This encodes CASSPATGGYNEQFF. The V gene is TRBV6-6, the J gene TRBJ2-1; 9 nucleotides line up with TRBD1. V shed 5 bases, J shed 3 bases, and the junction held 5 bases outside the gene matches. This CDR3 is 15 amino acids long. Germline values: CDR1 MNHNY, CDR2 SVGAGI (reference sequence).

The CDR3 loop reads CASSLGGRRWGRRNEAFF. CDR3 nucleotides: TGTGCCAGCAGCTTGGGTGGTAGGAGGTGGGGGAGGAGAAATGAAGCTTTCTTT. The chain links TRBV5-5 to TRBJ1-1; D may be TRBD1 (5 bases). Germline CDR1 is SGHKS and CDR2 is YYEKEE (reference sequence). The CDR3 is 18 amino acids. Trimming removed 0 bases at V and 7 bases at J, with 25 bases between.

The chain carries TRBV29-1 and TRBJ2-7, with D possibly TRBD2 on 5 matching bases. Germline lookup yields CDR1 SQVTM and CDR2 ANQGSEA. The CDR3 is 11 residues long. V shed 4 bases and J shed 5 bases, with 9 bases lying between them. The CDR3 spells CSVGGLDEQYF. The CDR3 coding sequence is TGCAGCGTTGGAGGGTTGGACGAGCAGTACTTC.

This clone has a handful of counts. This chain links TRBV5-1 with TRBJ2-5, with D possibly matching TRBD2 (5 bases). Deletions cut 5 bases from V and 1 base from J, with 15 bases between. Germline-derived CDR1 and CDR2 are SGHRS and YFSETQ. This CDR3 comprises 15 residues. CDR3 region: CASSGSLSGQETQYF. Here the CDR3 DNA reads TGCGCCAGCAGTGGGAGCCTCTCGGGCCAAGAGACCCAGTACTTC.

This clone was found a few times. The chain carries TRBV10-1 and TRBJ2-7, with a tentative D call TRBD2 (6 bases). Germline V lookup: CDR1 WNHNN, CDR2 SYGVQD (reference sequence). The CDR3 length is 15 residues. The V and J ends lost 2 bases and 2 bases respectively, with 13 bases between them. CDR3 loop: CASSEDRGRTYEQYF. CDR3 DNA sequence: TGCGCCAGCAGTGAGGACAGAGGGAGGACCTACGAGCAGTACTTC.